This TCR beta chain comes out of a study of Ad26.COV2.S vaccination and SARS-CoV-2 variants. Study-level information: Sample donor was a member of the COV1001 Ad26.COV2.S trial arm. The vaccine Ad26.COV2.S was put into the muscle once, or twice with 56 days between. Study-wide results and caveats: People given the vaccine had a wider spike-specific TCR breadth than placebo recipients did.

Germline-derived CDR1 and CDR2 are SGHNT and YENEEA. V lost 1 base, J lost 6 bases, and 3 bases stayed unmatched. The CDR3 runs 14 residues. About this clone itself: The antigen is undetermined.

Treatment reported: around 19 received Ad26.COV2.S at low or high dose, single or two shots; about 5 received placebo; per-sample allocation not given. The investigators took samples on day 63 after the first vaccine or placebo injection. The table came from immunoSEQ multiplex PCR; TCRdb's copy has only in-frame clones and leaves some out. The sample contains roughly 460,000 clones, nearly 90% of which appear only once. The V gene is TRBV11-3, the J gene TRBJ2-1; 7 bases map to TRBD2. The source material was peripheral blood, sampled in a trial of Ad26.COV2.S vaccine versus placebo. This clonotype was obtained from a person between 18 and 59 years old who received the Ad26.COV2.S COVID-19 vaccine or a placebo. The CDR3 loop is CASSLGASGNEQFF. The CDR3 DNA reads as TGTGCCAGCAGCTTAGGTGCTAGCGGCAATGAGCAGTTCTTC.